Listed here are 8 T cell receptor beta chains from one sample, sequenced in a study of cytomegalovirus exposure and HLA in healthy donors. PCR was performed using 60 Vbeta and 13 Jbeta primers. Produced via immunoSEQ multiplex PCR; TCRdb's table is partial and in-frame only. Of roughly 150,000 clones in the sample, approximately 78% were seen once. Sequenced: PBMCs. These receptors came from a woman in her 40s in good health and CMV-seropositive.

V usage is TRBV5-1 and J usage is TRBJ1-5; a possible D gene is TRBD1 (5 bases). The CDR3 is 15 residues long. Germline V gene data show CDR1 as SGHRS and CDR2 as YFSETQ. V lost 4 bases and J lost 4, with 15 bases in between. The CDR3 spells CASSLGQGWNQPQHF. The CDR3 DNA reads TGCGCCAGCAGCCTTGGTCAGGGTTGGAATCAGCCCCAGCATTTT.

DNA of the CDR3: TGCGCCAGCAGCGTGGATACAGGGGGCTCTTCTAACTATGGCTACACCTTC. Its translation is CASSVDTGGSSNYGYTF. The rearrangement uses TRBV5-1 and TRBJ1-2, with TRBD1 matching 9 bases. Germline V gene data show CDR1 as SGHRS and CDR2 as YFSETQ. The V gene end was trimmed by 4 bases and the J gene end by 0 bases; junction bases not matched to a gene: 10. This CDR3 has 17 amino acids.

The chain is built from TRBV4-1 and TRBJ1-5; TRBD1 aligns across 7 bases. This CDR3 region has 16 residues. CDR1 and CDR2 (germline): MGHRA, YSYEKL. Germline trimming cut 4 bases from V and 1 base from J; bases unmatched to any gene: 7. In nucleotides, the CDR3 is TGCGCCAGCAGCCTACGACCGGGACAGAGCAATCAGCCCCAGCATTTT. Protein product: CASSLRPGQSNQPQHF.

The V gene is TRBV7-6, the J gene TRBJ2-2, with TRBD2 matching 8 bases. V trimming: 5 bases; J trimming: 7 bases; junction bases outside the gene matches: 9. The CDR3 length is 15 residues. Germline V CDR1 and CDR2: SGHVS, FNYEAQ. The CDR3, as DNA: TGTGCCAGCAGCCCGAGCGGGAGTGGGAGCGGGGAGCTGTTTTTT. Protein: CASSPSGSGSGELFF.

This chain uses TRBV7-8 with TRBJ1-5, with a weak D call TRBD1 (5 bases). CDR1 and CDR2 (germline): SGHVS, FQNEAQ. This CDR3 comprises 15 residues. V lost 8 bases and J 0 bases, leaving 14 bases between the germline ends. The CDR3 loop is CASSIAGNSNQPQHF. The CDR3 DNA is TGTGCCAGCTCAATCGCAGGGAATAGCAATCAGCCCCAGCATTTT.

This clone has just one count. The genes are TRBV2 and TRBJ2-5; the D is unclear. The V end lost 1 base, the J end lost 1 base, and 10 bases lay between the germline ends. CDR1 is SNHLY, CDR2 FYNNEI, per germline. This CDR3 is built from 15 residues. The DNA of the CDR3 is TGTGCCAGCAGTGAAGAGTCCGCCGGCCAAGAGACCCAGTACTTC. It is translated as CASSEESAGQETQYF.

This clone was seen a single time. The chain combines TRBV5-1 with TRBJ2-7; 7 bases line up with TRBD1. CDR3 length: 16 residues. Germline-derived CDR1 and CDR2 are SGHRS and YFSETQ. The J segment lost 2 bases and the V segment lost 4 bases, leaving 12 bases of the junction unmatched. In nucleotides, the CDR3 is TGCGCCAGCAGCCCGACCACGTTCGGGACAGCCTACGAGCAGTACTTC. Its translation is CASSPTTFGTAYEQYF.

In this sample, this clone turned up a few times. The chain has TRBV5-4 and TRBJ2-7; 10 bases line up with TRBD2. The CDR3 sequence is 16 residues long. Per the germline V gene, CDR1 is SGHNT and CDR2 is YYREEE (reference sequence). V shed 0 bases and J 6 bases; nucleotides not matched to a gene: 9. The CDR3 spells CASSLEAGGHLGEQYF. CDR3 sequence (DNA): TGTGCCAGCAGCTTGGAAGCGGGAGGGCATCTTGGCGAGCAGTACTTC. The full variable domain, completed using reference TRBV5-4 and TRBJ2-7, is ETGVTQSPTHLIKTRGQQVTLRCSSQSGHNTVSWYQQALGQGPQFIFQYYREEENGRGNFPPRFSGLQFPNYSSELNVNALELDDSALYLCASSLEAGGHLGEQYFGPGTRLTVT.